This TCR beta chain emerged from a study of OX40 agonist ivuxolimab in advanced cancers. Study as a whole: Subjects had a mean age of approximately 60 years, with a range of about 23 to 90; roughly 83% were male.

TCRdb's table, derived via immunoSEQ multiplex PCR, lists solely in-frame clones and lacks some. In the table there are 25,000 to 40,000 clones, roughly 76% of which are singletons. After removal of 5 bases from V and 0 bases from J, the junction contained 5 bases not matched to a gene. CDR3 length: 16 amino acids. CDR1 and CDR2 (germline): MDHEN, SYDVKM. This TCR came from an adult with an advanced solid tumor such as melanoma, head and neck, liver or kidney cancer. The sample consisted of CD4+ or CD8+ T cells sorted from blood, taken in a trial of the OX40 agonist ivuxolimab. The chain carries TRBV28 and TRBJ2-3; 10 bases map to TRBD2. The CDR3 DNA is TGTGCCAGCAGTCGTAGCGGGGGGCCTAGCACAGATACGCAGTATTTT. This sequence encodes CASSRSGGPSTDTQYF.